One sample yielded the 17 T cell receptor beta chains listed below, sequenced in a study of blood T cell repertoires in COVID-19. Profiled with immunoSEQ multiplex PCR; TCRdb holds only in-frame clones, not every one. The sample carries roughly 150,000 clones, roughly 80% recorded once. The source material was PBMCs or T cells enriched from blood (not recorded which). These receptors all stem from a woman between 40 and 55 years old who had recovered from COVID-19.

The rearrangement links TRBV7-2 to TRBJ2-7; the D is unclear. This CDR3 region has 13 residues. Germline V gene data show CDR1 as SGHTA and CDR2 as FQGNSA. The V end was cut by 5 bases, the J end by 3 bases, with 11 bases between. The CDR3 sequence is CASSVTRGYEQYF. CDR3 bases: TGTGCCAGCAGCGTCACCCGCGGCTACGAGCAGTACTTC.

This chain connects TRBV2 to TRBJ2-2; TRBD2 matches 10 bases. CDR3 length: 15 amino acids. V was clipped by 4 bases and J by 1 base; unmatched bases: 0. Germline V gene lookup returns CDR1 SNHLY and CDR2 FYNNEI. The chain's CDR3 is CASSGTSGNTGELFF. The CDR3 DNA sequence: TGTGCCAGCAGTGGGACTAGCGGGAACACCGGGGAGCTGTTTTTT.

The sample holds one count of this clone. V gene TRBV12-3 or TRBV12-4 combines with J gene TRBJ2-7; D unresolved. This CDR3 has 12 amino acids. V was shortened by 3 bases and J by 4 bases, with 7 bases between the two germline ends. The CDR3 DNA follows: TGTGCCAGCAGTTTCACTGGTTACGAGCAGTACTTC. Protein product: CASSFTGYEQYF.

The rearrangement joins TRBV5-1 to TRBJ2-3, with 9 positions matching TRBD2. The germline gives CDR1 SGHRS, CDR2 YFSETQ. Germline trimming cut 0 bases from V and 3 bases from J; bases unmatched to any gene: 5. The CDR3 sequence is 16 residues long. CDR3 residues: CASSLEGAGGTDTQYF. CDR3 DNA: TGCGCCAGCAGCTTGGAGGGAGCGGGGGGAACAGATACGCAGTATTTT.

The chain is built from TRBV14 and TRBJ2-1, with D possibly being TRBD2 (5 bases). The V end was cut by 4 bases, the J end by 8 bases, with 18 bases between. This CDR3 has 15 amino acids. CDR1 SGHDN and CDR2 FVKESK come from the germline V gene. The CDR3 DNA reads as TGTGCCAGCAGCCCACGAGGGCCCGGCGGAGATGAGCAGTTCTTC. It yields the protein CASSPRGPGGDEQFF. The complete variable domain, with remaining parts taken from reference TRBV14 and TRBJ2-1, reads EAGVTQFPSHSVIEKGQTVTLRCDPISGHDNLYWYRRVMGKEIKFLLHFVKESKQDESGMPNNRFLAERTGGTYSTLKVQPAELEDSGVYFCASSPRGPGGDEQFFGPGTRLTVL.

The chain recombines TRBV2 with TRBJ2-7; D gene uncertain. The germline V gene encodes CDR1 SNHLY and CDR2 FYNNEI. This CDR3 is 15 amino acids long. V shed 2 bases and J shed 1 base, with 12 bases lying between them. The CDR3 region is CASSETSRGSYEQYF. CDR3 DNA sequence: TGTGCCAGCAGTGAAACCAGCCGAGGTTCCTACGAGCAGTACTTC.

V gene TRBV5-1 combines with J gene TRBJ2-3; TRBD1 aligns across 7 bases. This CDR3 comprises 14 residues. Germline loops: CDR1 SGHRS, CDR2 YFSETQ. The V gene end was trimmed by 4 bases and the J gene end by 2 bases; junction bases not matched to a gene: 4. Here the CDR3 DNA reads TGCGCCAGCAGCCCGGGACAGACCACAGATACGCAGTATTTT. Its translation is CASSPGQTTDTQYF.

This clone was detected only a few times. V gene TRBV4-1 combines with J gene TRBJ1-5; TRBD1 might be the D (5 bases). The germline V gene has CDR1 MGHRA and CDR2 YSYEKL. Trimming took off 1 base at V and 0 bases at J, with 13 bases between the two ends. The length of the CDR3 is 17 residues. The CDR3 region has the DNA TGCGCCAGCAGCCAAGGGGCAGGGCTCTATAGCAATCAGCCCCAGCATTTT. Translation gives CASSQGAGLYSNQPQHF.

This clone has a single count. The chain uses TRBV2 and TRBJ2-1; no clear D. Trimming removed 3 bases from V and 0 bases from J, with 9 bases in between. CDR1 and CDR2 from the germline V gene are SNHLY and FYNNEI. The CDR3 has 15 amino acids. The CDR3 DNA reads TGTGCCAGCAGTGATAGACGGAGCTCCTACAATGAGCAGTTCTTC. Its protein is CASSDRRSSYNEQFF.

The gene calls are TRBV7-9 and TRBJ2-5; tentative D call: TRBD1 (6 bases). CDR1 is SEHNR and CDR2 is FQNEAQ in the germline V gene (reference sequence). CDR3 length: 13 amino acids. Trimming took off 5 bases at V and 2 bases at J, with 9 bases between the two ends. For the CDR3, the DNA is TGTGCCAGCAGCCCTGGACAGCAAGAGACCCAGTACTTC. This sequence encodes CASSPGQQETQYF.

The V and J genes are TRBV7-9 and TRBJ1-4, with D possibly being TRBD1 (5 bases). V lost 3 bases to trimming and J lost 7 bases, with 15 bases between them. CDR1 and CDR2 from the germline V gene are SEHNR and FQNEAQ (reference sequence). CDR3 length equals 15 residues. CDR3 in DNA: TGTGCCAGCAGCTTCCACGACAGTGAAGGTGAAAAACTGTTTTTT. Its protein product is CASSFHDSEGEKLFF.

The CDR3 here is CAISWDRDVETQYF. The CDR3 DNA is TGTGCCATCAGTTGGGACAGGGACGTAGAGACCCAGTACTTC. The V call is TRBV10-3, the J call TRBJ2-5, with 9 positions matching TRBD1. Germline CDR1 and CDR2: ENHRY and SYGVKD. The CDR3 has 14 residues. V trimming: 5 bases; J trimming: 4 bases; junction bases outside the gene matches: 5.

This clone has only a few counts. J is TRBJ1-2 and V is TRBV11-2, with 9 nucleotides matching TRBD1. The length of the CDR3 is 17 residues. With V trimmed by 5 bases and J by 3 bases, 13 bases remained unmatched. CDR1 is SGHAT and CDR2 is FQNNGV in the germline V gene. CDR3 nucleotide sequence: TGTGCCAGCAGCCCAAGGTATTTTCGGGACAGGGACTATGGCTACACCTTC. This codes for CASSPRYFRDRDYGYTF.

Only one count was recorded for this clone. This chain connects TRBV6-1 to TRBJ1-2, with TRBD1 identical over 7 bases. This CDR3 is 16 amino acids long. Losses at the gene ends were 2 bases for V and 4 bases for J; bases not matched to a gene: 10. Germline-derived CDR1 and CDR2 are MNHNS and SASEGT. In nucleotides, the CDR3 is TGTGCCAGCAGTGAAAAGGGGGCCAGGGAGCGCTATGGCTACACCTTC. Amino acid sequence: CASSEKGARERYGYTF.

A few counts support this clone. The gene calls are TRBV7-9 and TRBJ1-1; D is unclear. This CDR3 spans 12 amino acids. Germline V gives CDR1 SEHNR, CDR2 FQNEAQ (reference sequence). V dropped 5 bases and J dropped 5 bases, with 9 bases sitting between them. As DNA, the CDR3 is TGTGCCAGCAGCCCCGGAGCGACTGAAGCTTTCTTT. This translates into CASSPGATEAFF.

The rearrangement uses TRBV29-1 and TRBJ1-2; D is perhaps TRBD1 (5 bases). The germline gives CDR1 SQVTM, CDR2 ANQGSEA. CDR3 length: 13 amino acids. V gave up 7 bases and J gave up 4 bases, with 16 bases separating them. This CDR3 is CSALGAAPYGYTF. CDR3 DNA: TGCAGCGCTCTAGGGGCAGCCCCCTATGGCTACACCTTC.

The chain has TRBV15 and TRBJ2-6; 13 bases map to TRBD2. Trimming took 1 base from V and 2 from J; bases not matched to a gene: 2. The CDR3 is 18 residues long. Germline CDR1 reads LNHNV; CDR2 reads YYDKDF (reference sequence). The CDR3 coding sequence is TGTGCCACCAGCAGAGGGGGACTAGCGGGACCTGGGGCCAACGTCCTGACTTTC. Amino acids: CATSRGGLAGPGANVLTF.